A single sample is the source of the 26 T cell receptor beta chains below, sequenced in a study of blood T cells in healthy people across ages. The authors ran a second PCR of roughly 6 to 12 cycles using a sample-barcoded 5' primer and a J-beta primer mix. TCRdb fed the 5' RACE reads into MiXCR, producing one record per CDR3 protein. The data show hundreds of thousands of distinct CDR3 sequences, approximately 65% seen once. The sequencing input was blood. Receptors originate from a man aged 25-45 years in good health.

This chain links TRBV14 with TRBJ2-1; possible D gene TRBD2, 5 bases. Germline loops: CDR1 SGHDN, CDR2 FVKESK. This CDR3 is 15 amino acids long. Between the trimmed V and J ends, which lost 0 bases and 7 bases, there was a span of 13 bases. CDR3 protein: CASSQDPDFTNEQFF. The CDR3 coding sequence is TGTGCCAGCAGCCAAGATCCGGACTTCACGAATGAGCAGTTCTTC.

The rearrangement uses TRBV20-1 and TRBJ1-1; 8 nucleotides match TRBD1. J was trimmed by 10 bases and V by 5 bases; bases with no gene match: 9. Germline CDR1 reads DFQATT; CDR2 reads SNEGSKA (reference sequence). This CDR3 comprises 12 residues. The CDR3 nucleotides read TGCAGTGCTCCAACAGGGGGATCGGTAGCTTTCTTT. Its translation: CSAPTGGSVAFF.

J is TRBJ2-7 and V is TRBV20-1; 7 nucleotides agree with TRBD1. The germline V gene has CDR1 DFQATT and CDR2 SNEGSKA (reference sequence). This CDR3 spans 15 amino acids. Trimming at V came to 6 bases and at J to 0 bases, leaving 11 bases not matched to a gene. The CDR3 loop is CSARVPQGPSYEQYF. CDR3 coding DNA: TGCAGTGCCCGAGTACCACAGGGGCCCTCCTACGAGCAGTACTTC.

This clonotype was detected only a few times. The chain uses TRBV11-2 and TRBJ2-5, with D perhaps matching TRBD1 (6 bases). Per the germline V gene, CDR1 is SGHAT and CDR2 is FQNNGV. V dropped 5 bases and J dropped 0 bases, with 16 bases sitting between them. The CDR3 has 16 residues. The CDR3 nucleotides read TGTGCCAGCAGCCCGAGGGGGACGGAGTACCAAGAGACCCAGTACTTC. Its protein product is CASSPRGTEYQETQYF.

The V call is TRBV5-1, the J call TRBJ2-4, with 9 bases aligning to TRBD1. J gave up 13 bases and V 2 bases, and 1 base lay outside the gene matches. The CDR3 covers 11 residues. Germline assignment: CDR1 SGHRS and CDR2 YFSETQ. The CDR3, as DNA: TGCGCCAGCAGCTTAGGGACAGGGCAGTACTTC. Translation gives CASSLGTGQYF.

This clonotype showed up just a few times. The chain is built from TRBV3-1 and TRBJ1-2; D call uncertain. The CDR3 has 13 amino acids. CDR1 is LGHDT and CDR2 is YNNKEL in the germline V gene (reference sequence). The V and J ends lost 0 bases and 6 bases respectively, with 8 bases between them. The CDR3 here is CASSQDLEDGYTF. CDR3 DNA sequence: TGTGCCAGCAGCCAAGACCTGGAGGATGGCTACACCTTC.

The chain links TRBV7-2 to TRBJ1-2; 9 nucleotides align to TRBD1. The junction had 12 bases not matched to a gene; V was cut back by 6 bases and J by 4 bases. The CDR3 covers 16 residues. Germline CDR1 and CDR2: SGHTA and FQGNSA. The CDR3 loop is CASRVEQGANSYGYTF. DNA for the CDR3: TGTGCCAGCAGGGTAGAACAGGGGGCAAACAGCTATGGCTACACCTTC.

This clonotype has just a few counts. The V and J genes are TRBV7-2 and TRBJ2-2; 7 bases fit TRBD1. The germline gives CDR1 SGHTA, CDR2 FQGNSA. V trimming: 4 bases; J trimming: 7 bases; junction bases outside the gene matches: 15. The CDR3 runs to 17 residues. The CDR3 nucleotides are TGTGCCAGCAGCTCGCCAATAAGACAGGGTTTAATCGGGGAGCTGTTTTTT. Amino acid sequence: CASSSPIRQGLIGELFF.

The genes are TRBV30 and TRBJ2-1; D might be TRBD1 (5 bases). V was clipped by 3 bases and J by 6 bases, with 9 bases between them. Germline V gives CDR1 GTSNPN, CDR2 SVGIG (reference sequence). The CDR3 consists of 12 residues. In DNA, the CDR3 is TGTGCCTGGAGCCAGGGCCCCAATGAGCAGTTCTTC. The encoded protein is CAWSQGPNEQFF.

V usage is TRBV7-2 and J usage is TRBJ2-7; 9 bases fit TRBD1. CDR3 length: 15 amino acids. Germline V CDR1 and CDR2: SGHTA, FQGNSA. The ends lost 0 bases at V and 4 bases at J; junction bases unmatched: 4. Written as DNA, the CDR3 is TGTGCCAGCAGCTTAGCACAGGGGGCTCTATACGAGCAGTACTTC. This codes for CASSLAQGALYEQYF. Supplemented by reference TRBV7-2 and TRBJ2-7, the full variable domain reads GAGVSQSPSNKVTEKGKDVELRCDPISGHTALYWYRQSLGQGLEFLIYFQGNSAPDKSGLPSDRFSAERTGGSVSTLTIQRTQQEDSAVYLCASSLAQGALYEQYFGPGTRLTVT.

In this sample, this clonotype turned up a few times. This chain joins TRBV29-1 and TRBJ1-2; D uncertain. From germline, CDR1 is SQVTM and CDR2 ANQGSEA. The CDR3 is 12 residues long. V was shortened by 2 bases and J by 3 bases, with 7 bases between the two germline ends. The CDR3 loop is CSVETPDYGYTF. For the CDR3, the DNA is TGCAGCGTTGAAACGCCCGACTATGGCTACACCTTC.

The chain's CDR3 is CAITAQGTGANVLTF. The CDR3, as DNA: TGTGCCATCACGGCCCAGGGCACTGGGGCCAACGTCCTGACTTTC. The chain couples TRBV10-3 to TRBJ2-6; tentatively, D is TRBD1 (5 bases). CDR1 and CDR2 from the germline V gene are ENHRY and SYGVKD. V was cut by 7 bases and J by 2 bases, with 12 bases left in between. The CDR3 sequence is 15 residues long.

The rearrangement uses TRBV29-1 and TRBJ2-1; 10 nucleotides align to TRBD1. The CDR3 is 16 residues long. V gave up 6 bases and J gave up 3 bases; unmatched junction bases: 11. CDR1 and CDR2 from the germline V gene are SQVTM and ANQGSEA. Here the CDR3 reads CSVALTGGNFYNEQFF. The CDR3 coding sequence is TGCAGCGTCGCGTTGACAGGGGGCAATTTCTACAATGAGCAGTTCTTC.

Turning to this clonotype: This may stem from a read error, because a much larger clone lies one nucleotide away. The chain joins TRBV3-1 to TRBJ2-1, with TRBD2 identical over 9 bases. Germline CDR1 is LGHDT and CDR2 is YNNKEL (reference sequence). The length of the CDR3 is 13 residues. With 3 bases clipped from V and 7 bases from J, the junction kept 1 base outside the gene matches. DNA of the CDR3: TGTGCCAGCAGCCAGCGGGAGGGTAATGAGCAGTTCTTC. The encoded protein is CASSQREGNEQFF.

The chain recombines TRBV4-2 with TRBJ1-1; tentative D call: TRBD1 (5 bases). V was clipped by 4 bases and J by 11 bases, with 11 bases between them. From germline, CDR1 is LGHNA and CDR2 YNFKEQ. The CDR3 length is 11 residues. The CDR3: CASSPGDRAFF. The CDR3 region has the DNA TGTGCCAGCAGCCCGGGGGATAGGGCTTTCTTT.

This clonotype has a handful of counts. V and J are TRBV5-4 and TRBJ1-2; tentatively, D is TRBD1 (5 bases). V was trimmed by 3 bases and J by 8 bases, leaving 17 bases between them. There are 14 residues in the CDR3. The germline gives CDR1 SGHNT, CDR2 YYREEE (reference sequence). DNA of the CDR3: TGTGCCAGCAGCTCGCCCGCGGGGGTTAACGGCTACACCTTC. It specifies CASSSPAGVNGYTF. Drawing the rest from reference TRBV5-4 and TRBJ1-2, the complete variable domain is ETGVTQSPTHLIKTRGQQVTLRCSSQSGHNTVSWYQQALGQGPQFIFQYYREEENGRGNFPPRFSGLQFPNYSSELNVNALELDDSALYLCASSSPAGVNGYTFGSGTRLTVV.

The chain links TRBV7-2 to TRBJ2-7; D unclear. Germline CDR1 is SGHTA and CDR2 is FQGNSA. CDR3 length equals 17 residues. Trimming took off 5 bases at V and 2 bases at J, with 22 bases between the two ends. The CDR3 protein is CASSPRSLRIAAYEQYF. CDR3 DNA: TGTGCCAGCAGCCCCCGTTCTTTGCGGATCGCGGCCTACGAGCAGTACTTC.

The J gene is TRBJ2-5, the V gene TRBV15, with D tentatively TRBD1 (6 bases). V was trimmed by 1 base and J by 5 bases, leaving 14 bases between them. Germline assignment: CDR1 LNHNV and CDR2 YYDKDF (reference sequence). The CDR3 consists of 15 residues. The CDR3 DNA is TGTGCCACCAGCAGAGTTCGCAGGGGATGGGAGACCCAGTACTTC. Translated: CATSRVRRGWETQYF. Together with reference TRBV15 and TRBJ2-5, the CDR3 gives the full variable domain: DAMVIQNPRYQVTQFGKPVTLSCSQTLNHNVMYWYQQKSSQAPKLLFHYYDKDFNNEADTPDNFQSRRPNTSFCFLDIRSPGLGDTAMYLCATSRVRRGWETQYFGPGTRLLVL.

The CDR3 reads CASSTTGRYSNQPQHF. For the CDR3, the DNA is TGTGCCAGCAGCACGACGGGACGGTATAGCAATCAGCCCCAGCATTTT. V and J are TRBV7-2 and TRBJ1-5; TRBD1 is a possible D gene (5 bases). Trimming cost V 5 bases and J 0 bases, with 14 bases left between them. Germline values: CDR1 SGHTA, CDR2 FQGNSA. The CDR3 runs to 16 residues.

This chain connects TRBV7-8 to TRBJ2-1; the D is unclear. The length of the CDR3 is 15 residues. Germline CDR1 is SGHVS and CDR2 is FQNEAQ. The V end lost 5 bases, the J end lost 1 base, and 12 bases lay between the germline ends. In nucleotides, the CDR3 is TGTGCCAGCAGCCCCGCCCTAGAGTCCTACAATGAGCAGTTCTTC. Its protein is CASSPALESYNEQFF.

In its sample, this clonotype was seen once. The J gene is TRBJ2-3, the V gene TRBV6-5; D unclear. Per germline, CDR1 MNHEY and CDR2 SVGAGI. The CDR3 runs 15 residues. V was cut by 4 bases and J by 4 bases, with 15 bases left in between. The CDR3 bases are TGTGCCAGCAGTTCCTACCCCCTGCCCCCAGATACGCAGTATTTT. Amino acid sequence: CASSSYPLPPDTQYF.

V is TRBV6-2 or TRBV6-3 and J is TRBJ2-7, with TRBD1 as a possible D gene (5 bases). CDR1 and CDR2 (germline): MNHEY, SVGEGT. The CDR3 sequence is 13 residues long. V was shortened by 2 bases and J by 3 bases, with 8 bases between the two germline ends. The CDR3 region is CASSYRTNYEQYF. The CDR3 DNA follows: TGTGCCAGCAGTTACCGGACAAACTACGAGCAGTACTTC.

V usage is TRBV2 and J usage is TRBJ2-6; D not resolved. The germline V gene encodes CDR1 SNHLY and CDR2 FYNNEI. The V gene lost 6 bases and the J gene lost 3 bases, with 12 bases spanning the gap. The CDR3 sequence is 15 residues long. CDR3 sequence reads: CASREMADGANVLTF. The CDR3 bases are TGTGCCAGCAGGGAAATGGCGGATGGGGCCAACGTCCTGACTTTC. The variable domain in full, with the rest retrieved from reference TRBV2 and TRBJ2-6, is EPEVTQTPSHQVTQMGQEVILRCVPISNHLYFYWYRQILGQKVEFLVSFYNNEISEKSEIFDDQFSVERPDGSNFTLKIRSTKLEDSAMYFCASREMADGANVLTFGAGSRLTVL.

The rearrangement uses TRBV7-2 and TRBJ2-1; the D gene is possibly TRBD2 (5 bases). Per the germline V gene, CDR1 is SGHTA and CDR2 is FQGNSA. The CDR3 contains 16 residues. The V end was cut by 5 bases, the J end by 13 bases, with 27 bases between. In nucleotides, the CDR3 is TGTGCCAGCAGCGATACTAGAAAACCCTACGGAGAGACCCAGTTCTTC. Its translation: CASSDTRKPYGETQFF.

The chain has TRBV5-5 and TRBJ2-3; 12 bases line up with TRBD2. Germline V gene sequence: CDR1 SGHKS, CDR2 YYEKEE (reference sequence). The CDR3 has 15 residues. Unmatched junction bases numbered 7, after V lost 4 bases and J lost 7 bases. Here the CDR3 reads CASSPLAGGWNTQYF. In DNA, the CDR3 is TGTGCCAGCAGCCCACTAGCGGGGGGATGGAATACGCAGTATTTT.

This clonotype has only a few counts. The rearrangement links TRBV27 to TRBJ2-1; D might be TRBD2 (6 bases). The V end was cut by 6 bases, the J end by 4 bases, with 10 bases between. From germline, CDR1 is MNHEY and CDR2 SMNVEV (reference sequence). This CDR3 is built from 13 residues. Written as DNA, the CDR3 is TGTGCCAGCAGACCACGGGGGTACAATGAGCAGTTCTTC. It translates to CASRPRGYNEQFF.